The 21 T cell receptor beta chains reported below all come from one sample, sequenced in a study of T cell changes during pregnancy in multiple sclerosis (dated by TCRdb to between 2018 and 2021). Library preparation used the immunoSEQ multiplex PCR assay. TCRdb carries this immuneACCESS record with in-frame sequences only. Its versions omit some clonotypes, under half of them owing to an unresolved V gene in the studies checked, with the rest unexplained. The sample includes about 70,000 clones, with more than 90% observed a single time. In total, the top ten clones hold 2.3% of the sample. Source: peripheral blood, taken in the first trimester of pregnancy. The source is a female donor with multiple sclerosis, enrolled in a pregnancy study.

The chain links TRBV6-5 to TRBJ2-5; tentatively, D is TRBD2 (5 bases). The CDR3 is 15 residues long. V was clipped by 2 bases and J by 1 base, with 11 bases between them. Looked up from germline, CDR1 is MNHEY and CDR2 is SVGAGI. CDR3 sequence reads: CASSYRLTTQETQYF. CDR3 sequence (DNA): TGTGCCAGCAGTTACCGACTAACGACCCAAGAGACCCAGTACTTC.

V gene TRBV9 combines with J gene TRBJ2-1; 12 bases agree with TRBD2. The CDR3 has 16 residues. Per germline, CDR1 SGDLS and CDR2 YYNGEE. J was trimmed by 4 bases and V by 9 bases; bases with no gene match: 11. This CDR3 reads CATPWTSGTPYNEQFF. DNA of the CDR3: TGTGCCACCCCATGGACTAGCGGGACCCCTTACAATGAGCAGTTCTTC.

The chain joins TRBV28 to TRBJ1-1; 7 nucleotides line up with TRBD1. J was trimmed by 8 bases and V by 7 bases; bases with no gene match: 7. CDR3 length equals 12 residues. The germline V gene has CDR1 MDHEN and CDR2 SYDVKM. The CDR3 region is CASIRDSWEAFF. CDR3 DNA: TGTGCCAGCATCCGGGACAGCTGGGAAGCTTTCTTT. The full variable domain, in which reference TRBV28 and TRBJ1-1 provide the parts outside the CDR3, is DVKVTQSSRYLVKRTGEKVFLECVQDMDHENMFWYRQDPGLGLRLIYFSYDVKMKEKGDIPEGYSVSREKKERFSLILESASTNQTSMYLCASIRDSWEAFFGQGTRLTVV.

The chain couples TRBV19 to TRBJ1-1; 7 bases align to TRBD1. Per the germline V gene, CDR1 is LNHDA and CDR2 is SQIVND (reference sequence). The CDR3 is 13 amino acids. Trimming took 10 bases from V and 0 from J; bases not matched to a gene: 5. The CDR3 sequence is CATRQGMNTEAFF. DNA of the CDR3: TGTGCCACACGACAGGGAATGAACACTGAAGCTTTCTTT. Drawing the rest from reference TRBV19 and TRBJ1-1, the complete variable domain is DGGITQSPKYLFRKEGQNVTLSCEQNLNHDAMYWYRQDPGQGLRLIYYSQIVNDFQKGDIAEGYSVSREKKESFPLTVTSAQKNPTAFYLCATRQGMNTEAFFGQGTRLTVV.

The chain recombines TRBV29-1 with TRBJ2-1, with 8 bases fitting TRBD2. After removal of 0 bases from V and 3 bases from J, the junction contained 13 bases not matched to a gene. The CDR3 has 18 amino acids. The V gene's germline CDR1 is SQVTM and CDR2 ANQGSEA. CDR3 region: CSVEDLVNGRADYNEQFF. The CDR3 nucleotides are TGCAGCGTTGAAGATCTGGTGAACGGGAGGGCCGACTACAATGAGCAGTTCTTC.

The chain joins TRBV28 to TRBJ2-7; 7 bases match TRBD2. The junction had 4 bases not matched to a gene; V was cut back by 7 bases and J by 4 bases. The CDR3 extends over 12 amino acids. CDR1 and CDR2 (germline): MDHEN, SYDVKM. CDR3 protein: CASNSGGYEQYF. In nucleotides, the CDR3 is TGTGCCAGCAACTCGGGGGGATACGAGCAGTACTTC.

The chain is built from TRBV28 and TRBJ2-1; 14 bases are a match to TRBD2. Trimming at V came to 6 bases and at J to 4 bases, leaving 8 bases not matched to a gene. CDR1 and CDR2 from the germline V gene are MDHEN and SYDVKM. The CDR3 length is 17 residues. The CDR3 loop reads CASSGLAGGRWYNEQFF. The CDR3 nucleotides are TGTGCCAGCAGCGGACTAGCGGGAGGACGATGGTACAATGAGCAGTTCTTC.

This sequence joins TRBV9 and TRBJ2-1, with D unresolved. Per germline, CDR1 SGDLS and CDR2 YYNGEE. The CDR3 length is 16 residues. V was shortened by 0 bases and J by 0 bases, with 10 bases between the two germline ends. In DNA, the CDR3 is TGTGCCAGCAGCGTAGCTACCCAGGACTCCTACAATGAGCAGTTCTTC. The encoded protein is CASSVATQDSYNEQFF.

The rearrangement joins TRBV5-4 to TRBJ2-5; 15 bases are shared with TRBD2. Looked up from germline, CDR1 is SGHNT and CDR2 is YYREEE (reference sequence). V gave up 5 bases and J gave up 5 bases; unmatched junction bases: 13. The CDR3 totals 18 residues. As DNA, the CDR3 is TGTGCCAGCAGAGTTGGACTAGCGGGGGGGGGAGGTTCGGAGACCCAGTACTTC. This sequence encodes CASRVGLAGGGGSETQYF.

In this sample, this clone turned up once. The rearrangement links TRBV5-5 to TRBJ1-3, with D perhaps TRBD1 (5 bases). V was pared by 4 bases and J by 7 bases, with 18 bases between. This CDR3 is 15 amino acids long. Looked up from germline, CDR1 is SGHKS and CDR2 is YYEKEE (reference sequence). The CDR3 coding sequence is TGTGCCAGCAGCCTCGGGACGGAGGGTTGGAACACCATATATTTT. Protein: CASSLGTEGWNTIYF. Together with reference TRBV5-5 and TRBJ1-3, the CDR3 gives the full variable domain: DAGVTQSPTHLIKTRGQQVTLRCSPISGHKSVSWYQQVLGQGPQFIFQYYEKEERGRGNFPDRFSARQFPNYSSELNVNALLLGDSALYLCASSLGTEGWNTIYFGEGSWLTVV.

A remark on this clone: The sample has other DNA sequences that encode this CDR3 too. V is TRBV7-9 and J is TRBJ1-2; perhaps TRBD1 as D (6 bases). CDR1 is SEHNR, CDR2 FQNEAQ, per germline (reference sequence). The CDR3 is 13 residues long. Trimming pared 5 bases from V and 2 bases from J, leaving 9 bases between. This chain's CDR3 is CASSRGQNYGYTF. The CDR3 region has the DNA TGTGCCAGCAGCCGAGGACAGAACTATGGCTACACCTTC.

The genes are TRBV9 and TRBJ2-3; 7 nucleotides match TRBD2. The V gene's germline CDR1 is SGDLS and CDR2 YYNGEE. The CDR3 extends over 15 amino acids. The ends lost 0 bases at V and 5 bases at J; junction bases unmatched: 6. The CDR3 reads CASSVGREWRDTQYF. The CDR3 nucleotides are TGTGCCAGCAGCGTAGGGCGGGAGTGGAGAGATACGCAGTATTTT.

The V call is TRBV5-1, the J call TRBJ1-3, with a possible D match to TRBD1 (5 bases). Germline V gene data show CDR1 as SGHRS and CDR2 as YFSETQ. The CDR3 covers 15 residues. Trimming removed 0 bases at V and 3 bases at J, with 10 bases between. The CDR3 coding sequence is TGCGCCAGCAGCTTGGCGGGGGAAGATGGAAACACCATATATTTT. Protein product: CASSLAGEDGNTIYF. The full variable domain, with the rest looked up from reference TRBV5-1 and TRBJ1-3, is KAGVTQTPRYLIKTRGQQVTLSCSPISGHRSVSWYQQTPGQGLQFLFEYFSETQRNKGNFPGRFSGRQFSNSRSEMNVSTLELGDSALYLCASSLAGEDGNTIYFGEGSWLTVV.

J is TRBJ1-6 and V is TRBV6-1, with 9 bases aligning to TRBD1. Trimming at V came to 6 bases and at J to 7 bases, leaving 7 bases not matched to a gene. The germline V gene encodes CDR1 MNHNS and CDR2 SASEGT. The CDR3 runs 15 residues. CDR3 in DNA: TGTGCCAGCAGGGGTACAGGGGGCGACAATTCACCCCTCCACTTT. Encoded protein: CASRGTGGDNSPLHF.

Here the CDR3 reads CASSPDGSGEQYF. The CDR3 DNA sequence: TGTGCCAGCTCACCGGACGGGTCGGGGGAGCAGTACTTC. The chain joins TRBV18 to TRBJ2-7; possible D gene TRBD2, 5 bases. CDR1 is KGHSH, CDR2 LQKENI, per germline. This CDR3 is 13 amino acids long. V lost 3 bases and J lost 7, with 13 bases in between.

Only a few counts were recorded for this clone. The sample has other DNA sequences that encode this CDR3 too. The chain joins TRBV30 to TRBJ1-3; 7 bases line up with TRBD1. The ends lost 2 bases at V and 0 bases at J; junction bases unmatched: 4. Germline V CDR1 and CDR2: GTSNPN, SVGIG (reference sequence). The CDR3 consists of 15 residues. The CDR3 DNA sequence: TGTGCCTGGAGTCGGGACAGCGGCTCTGGAAACACCATATATTTT. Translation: CAWSRDSGSGNTIYF.

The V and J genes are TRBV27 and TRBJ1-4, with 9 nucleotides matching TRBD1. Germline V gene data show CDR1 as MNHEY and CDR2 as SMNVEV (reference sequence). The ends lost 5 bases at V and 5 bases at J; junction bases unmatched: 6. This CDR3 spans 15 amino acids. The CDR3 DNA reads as TGTGCCAGCAGTGTCGGGGGACAGGGCAATGAAAAACTGTTTTTT. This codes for CASSVGGQGNEKLFF. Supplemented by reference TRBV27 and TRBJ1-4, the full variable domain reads EAQVTQNPRYLITVTGKKLTVTCSQNMNHEYMSWYRQDPGLGLRQIYYSMNVEVTDKGDVPEGYKVSRKEKRNFPLILESPSPNQTSLYFCASSVGGQGNEKLFFGSGTQLSVL.

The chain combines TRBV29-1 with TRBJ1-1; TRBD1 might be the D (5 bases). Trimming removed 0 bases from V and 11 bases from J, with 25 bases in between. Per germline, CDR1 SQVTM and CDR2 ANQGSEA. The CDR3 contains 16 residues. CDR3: CSVEDRAGGGLARAFF. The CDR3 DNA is TGCAGCGTTGAAGACCGGGCGGGGGGAGGTCTCGCTCGCGCTTTCTTT.

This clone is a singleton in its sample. Here the CDR3 reads CASSLPYEQYF. The CDR3 DNA sequence: TGTGCCAGCAGCTTGCCGTACGAGCAGTACTTC. The chain has TRBV5-6 and TRBJ2-7; unclear D gene. This CDR3 contains 11 residues. V was cut by 1 base and J by 4 bases, with 3 bases left in between. Germline CDR1 and CDR2: SGHDT and YYEEEE.

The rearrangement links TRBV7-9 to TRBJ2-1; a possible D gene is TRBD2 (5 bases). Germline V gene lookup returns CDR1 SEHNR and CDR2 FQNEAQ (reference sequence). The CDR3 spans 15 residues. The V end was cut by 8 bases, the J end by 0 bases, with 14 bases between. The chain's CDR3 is CASQAGRSSYNEQFF. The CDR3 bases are TGTGCCAGCCAGGCGGGCAGGAGCTCCTACAATGAGCAGTTCTTC.

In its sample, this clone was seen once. The CDR3 DNA is TGTGCCAGCAGCTATAGCCCGGGACTAGGCAACGAGCAGTACTTC. Its protein is CASSYSPGLGNEQYF. This chain connects TRBV6-6 to TRBJ2-5; 8 bases agree with TRBD2. The assigned J gene may be wrong: the sequence end matches TRBJ2-7 better. CDR1 MNHNY and CDR2 SVGAGI come from the germline V gene (reference sequence). The CDR3 loop spans 15 amino acids.